This TCR beta chain was obtained from a study of blood T cell repertoires in COVID-19. Overall study: The analysed material was cDNA or gDNA that came from T cells, B-cell-depleted T cells, or PBMCs.

The CDR3 contains 13 residues. CDR1 is MDHEN, CDR2 SYDVKM, per germline. V was trimmed by 6 bases and J by 7 bases, leaving 13 bases between them. Produced via immunoSEQ multiplex PCR; TCRdb's table is partial and in-frame only. The sample has around 110,000 clones; about 81% are singletons. This TCR was recovered from a man aged 70 or older with acute or convalescent COVID-19. Sequenced input: peripheral blood. The rearrangement uses TRBV28 and TRBJ1-5; TRBD1 is a possible D gene (5 bases). The CDR3 loop is CASRSGLGQPQHF. The CDR3 nucleotides are TGTGCCAGCAGGTCAGGGTTGGGGCAGCCCCAGCATTTT. The full variable domain, its missing parts supplied by reference TRBV28 and TRBJ1-5, is DVKVTQSSRYLVKRTGEKVFLECVQDMDHENMFWYRQDPGLGLRLIYFSYDVKMKEKGDIPEGYSVSREKKERFSLILESASTNQTSMYLCASRSGLGQPQHFGDGTRLSIL.